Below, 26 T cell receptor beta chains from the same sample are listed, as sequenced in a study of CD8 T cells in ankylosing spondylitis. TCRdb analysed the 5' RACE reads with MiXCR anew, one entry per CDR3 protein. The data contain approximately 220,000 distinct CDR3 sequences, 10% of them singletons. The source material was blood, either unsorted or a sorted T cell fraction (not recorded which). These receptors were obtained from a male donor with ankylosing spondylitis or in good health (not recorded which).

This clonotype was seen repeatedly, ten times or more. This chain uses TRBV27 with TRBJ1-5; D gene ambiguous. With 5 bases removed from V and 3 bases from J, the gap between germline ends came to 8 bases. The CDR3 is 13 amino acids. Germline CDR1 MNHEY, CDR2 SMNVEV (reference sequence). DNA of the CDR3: TGTGCCAGCAGTGCCAGCCACAATCAGCCCCAGCATTTT. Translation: CASSASHNQPQHF.

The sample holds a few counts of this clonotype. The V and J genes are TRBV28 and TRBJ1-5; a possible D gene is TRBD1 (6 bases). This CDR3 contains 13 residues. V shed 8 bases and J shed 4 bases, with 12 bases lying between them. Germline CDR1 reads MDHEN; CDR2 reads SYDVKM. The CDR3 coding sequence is TGTGCCAGCGCGGACAGATTTAATCAGCCCCAGCATTTT. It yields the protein CASADRFNQPQHF.

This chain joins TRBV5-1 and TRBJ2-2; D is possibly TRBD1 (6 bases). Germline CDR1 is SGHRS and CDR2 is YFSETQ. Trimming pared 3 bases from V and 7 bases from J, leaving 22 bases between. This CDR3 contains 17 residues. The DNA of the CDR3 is TGCGCCAGCAGCTCCGGGGCCGGGACACTGTCCGGCGGGGAGCTGTTTTTT. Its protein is CASSSGAGTLSGGELFF.

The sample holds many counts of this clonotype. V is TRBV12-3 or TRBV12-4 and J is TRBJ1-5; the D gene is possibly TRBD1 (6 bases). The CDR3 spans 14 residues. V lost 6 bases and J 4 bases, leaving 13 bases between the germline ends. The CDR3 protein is CASSPRQANQPQHF. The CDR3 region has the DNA TGTGCCAGCAGCCCTCGACAGGCAAATCAGCCCCAGCATTTT.

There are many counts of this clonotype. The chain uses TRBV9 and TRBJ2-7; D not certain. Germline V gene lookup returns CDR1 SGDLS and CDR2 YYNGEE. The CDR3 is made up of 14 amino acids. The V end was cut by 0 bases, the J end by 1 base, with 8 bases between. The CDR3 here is CASSVETSSYEQYF. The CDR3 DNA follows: TGTGCCAGCAGCGTAGAAACCAGTTCCTACGAGCAGTACTTC.

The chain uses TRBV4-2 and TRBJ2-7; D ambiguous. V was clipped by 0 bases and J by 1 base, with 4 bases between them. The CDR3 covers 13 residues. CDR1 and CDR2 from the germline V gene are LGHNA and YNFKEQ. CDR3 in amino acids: CASSQDGSYEQYF. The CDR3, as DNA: TGTGCCAGCAGCCAAGATGGATCCTACGAGCAGTACTTC.

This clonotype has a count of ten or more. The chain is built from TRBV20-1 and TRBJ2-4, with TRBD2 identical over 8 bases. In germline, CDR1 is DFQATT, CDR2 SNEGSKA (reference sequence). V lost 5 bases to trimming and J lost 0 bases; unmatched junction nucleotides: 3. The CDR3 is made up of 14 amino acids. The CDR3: CSALAGLAKNIQYF. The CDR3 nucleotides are TGCAGTGCTTTAGCGGGGTTAGCCAAAAACATTCAGTACTTC.

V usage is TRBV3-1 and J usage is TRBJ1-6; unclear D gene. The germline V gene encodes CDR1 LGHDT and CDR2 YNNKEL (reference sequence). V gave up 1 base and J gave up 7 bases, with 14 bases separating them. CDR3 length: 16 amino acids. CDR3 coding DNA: TGTGCCAGCAGCCAAGTAGTAGGGTGGACCAATTCACCCCTCCACTTT. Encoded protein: CASSQVVGWTNSPLHF. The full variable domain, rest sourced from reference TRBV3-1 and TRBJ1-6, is DTAVSQTPKYLVTQMGNDKSIKCEQNLGHDTMYWYKQDSKKFLKIMFSYNNKELIINETVPNRFSPKSPDKAHLNLHINSLELGDSAVYFCASSQVVGWTNSPLHFGNGTRLTVT.

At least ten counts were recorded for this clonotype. Here the CDR3 reads CASSLGTGLSPLHF. The CDR3 DNA follows: TGTGCCAGCAGTTTAGGGACAGGGCTTTCACCCCTCCACTTT. The V call is TRBV12-3 or TRBV12-4, the J call TRBJ1-6; TRBD1 matches 8 bases. The CDR3 is 14 amino acids. J lost 9 bases, V lost 1 base, and 2 bases had no gene match.

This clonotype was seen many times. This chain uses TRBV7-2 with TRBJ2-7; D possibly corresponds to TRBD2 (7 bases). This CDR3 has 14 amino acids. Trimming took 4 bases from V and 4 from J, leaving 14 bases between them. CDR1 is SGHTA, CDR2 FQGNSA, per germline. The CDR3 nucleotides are TGTGCCAGCAGCTCGGCGGGGGCATCATACGAGCAGTACTTC. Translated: CASSSAGASYEQYF.

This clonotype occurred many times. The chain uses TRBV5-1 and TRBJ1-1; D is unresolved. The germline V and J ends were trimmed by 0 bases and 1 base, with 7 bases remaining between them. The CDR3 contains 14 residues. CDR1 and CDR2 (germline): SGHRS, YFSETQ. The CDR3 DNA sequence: TGCGCCAGCAGCTTGGCCCCGGGGAACACTGAAGCTTTCTTT. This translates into CASSLAPGNTEAFF.

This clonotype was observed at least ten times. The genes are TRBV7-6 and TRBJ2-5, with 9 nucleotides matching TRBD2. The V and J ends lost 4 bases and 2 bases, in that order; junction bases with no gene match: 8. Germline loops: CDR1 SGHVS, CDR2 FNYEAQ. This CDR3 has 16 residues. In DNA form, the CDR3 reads TGTGCCAGCAGCTATGGGGATCTAGCGGGGCAAGAGACCCAGTACTTC. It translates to CASSYGDLAGQETQYF. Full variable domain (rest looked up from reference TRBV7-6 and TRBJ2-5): GAGVSQSPRYKVTKRGQDVALRCDPISGHVSLYWYRQALGQGPEFLTYFNYEAQQDKSGLPNDRFSAERPEGSISTLTIQRTEQRDSAMYRCASSYGDLAGQETQYFGPGTRLLVL.

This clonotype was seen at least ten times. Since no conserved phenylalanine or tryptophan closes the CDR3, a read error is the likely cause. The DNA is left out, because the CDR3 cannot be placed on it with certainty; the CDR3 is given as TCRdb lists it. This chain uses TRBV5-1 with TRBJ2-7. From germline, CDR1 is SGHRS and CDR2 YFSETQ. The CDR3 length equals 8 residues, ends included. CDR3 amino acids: CASRGKVI.

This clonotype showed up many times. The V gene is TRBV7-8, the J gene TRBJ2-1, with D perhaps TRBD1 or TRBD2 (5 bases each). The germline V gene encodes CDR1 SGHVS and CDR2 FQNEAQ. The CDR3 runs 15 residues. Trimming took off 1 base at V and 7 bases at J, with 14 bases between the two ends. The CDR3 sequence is CASSLGVGGLNEQFF. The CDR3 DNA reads TGTGCCAGCAGCTTAGGGGTTGGGGGATTAAATGAGCAGTTCTTC.

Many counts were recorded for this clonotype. The CDR3 region has the DNA TGTGCCAGCAGTGCCAATATGGGGACAGGGAATACGCAGTATTTT. Residues: CASSANMGTGNTQYF. The rearrangement uses TRBV6-4 and TRBJ2-3, with 9 bases matching TRBD1. This CDR3 is built from 15 residues. Germline trimming cut 4 bases from V and 7 bases from J; bases unmatched to any gene: 9. Germline lookup yields CDR1 MRHNA and CDR2 SNTAGT.

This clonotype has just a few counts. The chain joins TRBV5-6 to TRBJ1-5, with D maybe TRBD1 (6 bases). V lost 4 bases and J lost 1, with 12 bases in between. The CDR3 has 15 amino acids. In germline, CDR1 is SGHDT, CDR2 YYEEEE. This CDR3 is CASSAGVYSNQPQHF. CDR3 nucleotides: TGTGCCAGCAGCGCAGGGGTATACAGCAATCAGCCCCAGCATTTT.

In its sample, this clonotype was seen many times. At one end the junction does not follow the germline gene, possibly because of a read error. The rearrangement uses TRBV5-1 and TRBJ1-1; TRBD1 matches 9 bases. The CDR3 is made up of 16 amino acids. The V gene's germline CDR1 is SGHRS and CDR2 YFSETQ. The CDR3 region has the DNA TGCGCCAGCAGCTCAGACAGGGGGAACTTCAACACTCAAGCTTTCTTT. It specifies CASSSDRGNFNTQAFF.

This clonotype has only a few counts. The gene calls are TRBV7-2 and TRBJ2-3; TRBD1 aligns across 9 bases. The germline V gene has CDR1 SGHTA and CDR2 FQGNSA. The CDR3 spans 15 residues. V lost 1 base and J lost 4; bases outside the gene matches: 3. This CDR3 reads CASSLGGQGSDTQYF. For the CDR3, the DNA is TGTGCCAGCAGCTTAGGGGGACAGGGTTCAGATACGCAGTATTTT.

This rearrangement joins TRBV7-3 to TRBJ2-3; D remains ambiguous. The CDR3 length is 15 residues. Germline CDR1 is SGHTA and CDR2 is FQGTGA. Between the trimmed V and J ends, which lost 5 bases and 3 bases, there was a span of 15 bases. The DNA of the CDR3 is TGTGCCAGCAGCAAAGGTCCTTCGGGTACAGATACGCAGTATTTT. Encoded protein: CASSKGPSGTDTQYF.

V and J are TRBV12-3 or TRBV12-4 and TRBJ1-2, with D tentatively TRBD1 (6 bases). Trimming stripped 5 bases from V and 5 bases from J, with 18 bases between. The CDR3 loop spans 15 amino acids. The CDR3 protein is CASSPLGGAGYGYTF. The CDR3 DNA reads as TGTGCCAGCAGTCCCCTCGGGGGCGCGGGGTATGGCTACACCTTC.

CDR3 bases: TGTGCCAGCAGCGTAGAACCCCTGAACACTGAAGCTTTCTTT. Translating it yields CASSVEPLNTEAFF. This chain joins TRBV9 and TRBJ1-1, with unresolved D. The length of the CDR3 is 14 residues. The V gene lost 0 bases and the J gene lost 0 bases, with 6 bases spanning the gap. Germline V gene sequence: CDR1 SGDLS, CDR2 YYNGEE.

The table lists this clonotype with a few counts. The CDR3 nucleotides read TGTGCCAGCTCACCACCGAGGACAGCCGGAAACACCATATATTTT. Its translation: CASSPPRTAGNTIYF. This rearrangement joins TRBV18 to TRBJ1-3, with D maybe TRBD1 (6 bases). In germline, CDR1 is KGHSH, CDR2 LQKENI. The CDR3 runs to 15 residues. The V end was cut by 0 bases, the J end by 4 bases, with 10 bases between.

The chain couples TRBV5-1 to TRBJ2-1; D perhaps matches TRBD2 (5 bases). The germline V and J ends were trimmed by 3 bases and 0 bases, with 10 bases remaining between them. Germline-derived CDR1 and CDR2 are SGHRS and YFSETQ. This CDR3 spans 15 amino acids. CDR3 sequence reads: CASSSPEGSYNEQFF. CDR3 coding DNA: TGCGCCAGCAGCTCACCTGAGGGCTCCTACAATGAGCAGTTCTTC.

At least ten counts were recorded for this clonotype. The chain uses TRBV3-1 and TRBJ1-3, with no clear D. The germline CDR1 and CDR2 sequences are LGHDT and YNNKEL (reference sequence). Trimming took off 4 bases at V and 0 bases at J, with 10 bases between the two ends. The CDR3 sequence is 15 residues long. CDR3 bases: TGTGCCAGCAGCCTGACCTGGAACTCTGGAAACACCATATATTTT. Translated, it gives CASSLTWNSGNTIYF.

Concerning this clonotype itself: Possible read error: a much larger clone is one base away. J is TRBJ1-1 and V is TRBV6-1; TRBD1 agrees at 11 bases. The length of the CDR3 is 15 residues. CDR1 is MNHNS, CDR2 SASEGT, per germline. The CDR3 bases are TGTGCCAGCAGCTTCCGGGGACAGGGGGACCCTGAAGCTCTCTTT. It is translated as CASSFRGQGDPEALF.

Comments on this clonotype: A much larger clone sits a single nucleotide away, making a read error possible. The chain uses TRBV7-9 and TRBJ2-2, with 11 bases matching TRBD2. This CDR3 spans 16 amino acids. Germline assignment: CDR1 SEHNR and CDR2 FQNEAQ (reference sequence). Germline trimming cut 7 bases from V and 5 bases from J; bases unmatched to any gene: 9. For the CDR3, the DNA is TGTGCCAGCATCCGGGGAGCTAGCGGGGGGACCGGGGAGCTGTTTTTT. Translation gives CASIRGASGGTGELFF. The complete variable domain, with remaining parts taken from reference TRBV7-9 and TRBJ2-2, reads DTGVSQNPRHKITKRGQNVTFRCDPISEHNRLYWYRQTLGQGPEFLTYFQNEAQLEKSRLLSDRFSAERPKGSFSTLEIQRTEQGDSAMYLCASIRGASGGTGELFFGEGSRLTVL.